This T cell receptor (beta chain) derives from a study of identical twins. Every one of the donors was a healthy Caucasian. Germline V gives CDR1 LGHNA, CDR2 YSLEER. V dropped 2 bases and J dropped 7; count of bases not matched to a gene: 4. The CDR3 extends over 14 amino acids. TCRdb passed the 5' RACE reads through MiXCR, listing each CDR3 protein once. This sample has over 200,000 distinct CDR3 sequences; over 9.5% occur once, and the top ten carry roughly 10%. The sequence came from a man aged 45-65 years in good health. This chain connects TRBV4-3 to TRBJ1-4; 7 bases align to TRBD1. Sequencing input: memory T cells sorted from blood. CDR3 region: CASSQSRDSEKLFF. DNA of the CDR3: TGCGCCAGCAGCCAATCGCGGGACAGTGAAAAACTGTTTTTT.